The 21 T cell receptor beta chains given below trace back to one sample, sequenced in a study of blood T cells in healthy people across ages. Through a sample-barcoded 5' primer and a J-beta primer mix, a second PCR was run for about 6 to 12 cycles. TCRdb re-analysed the 5' RACE reads in MiXCR, keeping a single row per CDR3 protein. Among 900,000 to 950,000 distinct CDR3 sequences listed, under 35% were seen once. These same records also appear under a second study, on T cells of mothers and their children.

Sample: blood. The origin of the receptors is a woman aged 40 to 55 in good health.

The chain has TRBV7-2 and TRBJ2-1; 7 bases match TRBD2. The CDR3 consists of 16 residues. CDR1 SGHTA and CDR2 FQGNSA come from the germline V gene. V shed 5 bases and J 5 bases; nucleotides not matched to a gene: 12. The CDR3 DNA sequence: TGTGCCAGCAGCCGCCCAGGACTAGGCCCCAACAATGAGCAGTTCTTC. It codes for CASSRPGLGPNNEQFF.

This clonotype was counted a few times. The gene calls are TRBV4-2 and TRBJ2-7; 8 bases are a match to TRBD2. Germline CDR1 and CDR2: LGHNA and YNFKEQ. The V segment lost 4 bases and the J segment 3 bases; nucleotides outside the gene matches: 5. This CDR3 spans 14 amino acids. The CDR3 loop is CASSPRTSGYEQYF. CDR3 in DNA: TGTGCCAGCAGCCCCCGTACTAGCGGCTACGAGCAGTACTTC.

Ten or more counts support this clonotype. V gene TRBV12-3 or TRBV12-4 combines with J gene TRBJ2-5, with 13 bases lining up with TRBD2. V was clipped by 5 bases and J by 10 bases; unmatched bases: 7. The CDR3 extends over 14 amino acids. This chain's CDR3 is CASSPGLAGTDQYF. The CDR3 DNA is TGTGCCAGCAGTCCGGGACTAGCGGGGACCGACCAGTACTTC.

This clonotype was counted many times. The V call is TRBV12-3 or TRBV12-4, the J call TRBJ1-2; the match to TRBD1 covers 8 bases. The CDR3 loop spans 15 amino acids. With 6 bases clipped from V and 5 bases from J, the junction kept 11 bases outside the gene matches. This CDR3 reads CASSRDRGGGYGYTF. The DNA of the CDR3 is TGTGCCAGCAGCCGAGACAGGGGAGGAGGATATGGCTACACCTTC.

This chain connects TRBV5-5 to TRBJ2-3, with D tentatively TRBD1 or TRBD2 (6 bases each). This CDR3 contains 16 residues. Trimming pared 1 base from V and 2 bases from J, leaving 14 bases between. Germline assignment: CDR1 SGHKS and CDR2 YYEKEE (reference sequence). The CDR3, as DNA: TGTGCCAGCAGCTTGAGGGGTAGGGGGGTCACAGATACGCAGTATTTT. Its translation: CASSLRGRGVTDTQYF.

Notes on this clonotype: An end of the junction differs from the germline gene, which may be a read error. The chain employs TRBV2 and TRBJ2-7; 12 bases are shared with TRBD1. The CDR3 extends over 15 amino acids. Germline V gives CDR1 SNHLY, CDR2 FYNNEI. In DNA, the CDR3 is TGTGTCAGCAGTGTTGTGGGGACAGGGGGCAACGAGCAGTACTTC. It is translated as CVSSVVGTGGNEQYF.

The genes are TRBV28 and TRBJ1-6, with D possibly matching TRBD1 (5 bases). Germline V CDR1 and CDR2: MDHEN, SYDVKM. Between the trimmed V and J ends, which lost 1 base and 8 bases, there was a span of 18 bases. The CDR3 is 17 amino acids. CDR3 in amino acids: CASSLYTGRASDSPLHF. The DNA of the CDR3 is TGTGCCAGCAGTTTATACACGGGACGGGCCTCGGATTCACCCCTCCACTTT.

The chain links TRBV12-3 or TRBV12-4 to TRBJ1-2, with TRBD1 matching 7 bases. J was trimmed by 6 bases and V by 0 bases; bases with no gene match: 7. This CDR3 comprises 15 residues. The CDR3 reads CASSLALTGANGYTF. CDR3 DNA sequence: TGTGCCAGCAGTTTAGCGCTCACAGGGGCAAATGGCTACACCTTC.

This clonotype was seen ten or more times. The V call is TRBV9, the J call TRBJ2-1; TRBD1 or TRBD2 may be the D gene (6 bases each). CDR3 length: 15 amino acids. Trimming removed 4 bases from V and 4 bases from J, with 15 bases in between. Germline lookup yields CDR1 SGDLS and CDR2 YYNGEE. The CDR3 nucleotides are TGTGCCAGCAGCCCCTCCGGGGGCGGGTACAATGAGCAGTTCTTC. Translating gives CASSPSGGGYNEQFF. The full variable domain, its missing parts supplied by reference TRBV9 and TRBJ2-1, is DSGVTQTPKHLITATGQRVTLRCSPRSGDLSVYWYQQSLDQGLQFLIQYYNGEERAKGNILERFSAQQFPDLHSELNLSSLELGDSALYFCASSPSGGGYNEQFFGPGTRLTVL.

The CDR3: CSARSPPARGQETQYF. The CDR3 DNA sequence: TGCAGTGCTAGATCTCCCCCGGCGAGGGGGCAAGAGACCCAGTACTTC. This rearrangement joins TRBV20-1 to TRBJ2-5; a weak D match, TRBD1 (6 bases). Germline values: CDR1 DFQATT, CDR2 SNEGSKA (reference sequence). V lost 2 bases, J lost 2 bases, and 18 bases lay in between. The CDR3 sequence is 16 residues long.

In its sample, this clonotype was seen a few times. The chain couples TRBV5-1 to TRBJ2-1, with 8 positions matching TRBD1. The CDR3 totals 15 residues. Germline V CDR1 and CDR2: SGHRS, YFSETQ. J was trimmed by 9 bases and V by 4 bases; bases with no gene match: 12. The CDR3 loop reads CASSPIGAGGSEQFF. In DNA form, the CDR3 reads TGCGCCAGCAGCCCTATCGGGGCAGGGGGCAGTGAGCAGTTCTTC.

This chain joins TRBV6-2 or TRBV6-3 and TRBJ1-5; 7 positions match TRBD1. Germline V lookup: CDR1 MNHEY, CDR2 SVGEGT. The CDR3 is 16 residues long. V gave up 2 bases and J gave up 4 bases; unmatched junction bases: 8. CDR3 sequence reads: CASSYQPSTGNQPQHF. The CDR3 coding sequence is TGTGCCAGCAGTTACCAACCTTCGACAGGGAATCAGCCCCAGCATTTT.

This clonotype appeared many times. V is TRBV4-2 and J is TRBJ2-7; 8 bases map to TRBD2. V lost 4 bases and J lost 4; bases outside the gene matches: 9. This CDR3 has 15 amino acids. Germline V lookup: CDR1 LGHNA, CDR2 YNFKEQ. The chain's CDR3 is CASSRLSGEGYEQYF. The CDR3 coding sequence is TGTGCCAGCAGCCGACTTAGCGGGGAAGGGTACGAGCAGTACTTC.

The genes are TRBV7-8 and TRBJ1-2; D unresolved. Germline V gives CDR1 SGHVS, CDR2 FQNEAQ. The CDR3 contains 14 residues. Trimming took off 0 bases at V and 4 bases at J, with 9 bases between the two ends. CDR3 in DNA: TGTGCCAGCAGCTTAGCCGGGAATTCCTATGGCTACACCTTC. Protein: CASSLAGNSYGYTF.

As for this clonotype: The CDR3 does not end in the conserved phenylalanine or tryptophan, so this is likely a read error. The CDR3 reads CASSPRPNEKLFL. Here the CDR3 DNA reads TGTGCCAGCTCACCGCGGCCGAATGAAAAACTGTTTTTG. V usage is TRBV18 and J usage is TRBJ1-4; unclear D gene. The CDR3 spans 13 residues. V was pared by 3 bases and J by 5 bases, with 7 bases between. The germline CDR1 and CDR2 sequences are KGHSH and LQKENI.

V usage is TRBV7-2 and J usage is TRBJ2-5; possible D gene TRBD2, 6 bases. The CDR3 is 15 residues long. From germline, CDR1 is SGHTA and CDR2 FQGNSA. Trimming cost V 5 bases and J 7 bases, with 20 bases left between them. The DNA for the CDR3 is TGTGCCAGCAGCACCCAAGCAGGGCGGGATTGGACCCAGTACTTC. Residues: CASSTQAGRDWTQYF.

The chain uses TRBV20-1 and TRBJ1-1; D is possibly TRBD1 (6 bases). The length of the CDR3 is 13 residues. CDR1 and CDR2 from the germline V gene are DFQATT and SNEGSKA (reference sequence). Deletions cut 3 bases from V and 4 bases from J, with 12 bases between. CDR3: CSARETGFTEAFF. DNA of the CDR3: TGCAGTGCTAGGGAAACAGGGTTCACTGAAGCTTTCTTT.

V usage is TRBV4-2 and J usage is TRBJ1-6; no firm D call. Between the trimmed V and J ends, which lost 0 bases and 8 bases, there was a span of 5 bases. The CDR3 is 13 amino acids. Looked up from germline, CDR1 is LGHNA and CDR2 is YNFKEQ. The CDR3 nucleotides are TGTGCCAGCAGCCAAGAAATGCATTCACCCCTCCACTTT. It specifies CASSQEMHSPLHF.

In this sample, this clonotype turned up a few times. The chain links TRBV29-1 to TRBJ1-2, with D tentatively TRBD1 (5 bases). The V end was cut by 3 bases, the J end by 8 bases, with 16 bases between. The germline gives CDR1 SQVTM, CDR2 ANQGSEA. The CDR3 spans 13 residues. CDR3 residues: CSVEWGDYEGYTF. The DNA for the CDR3 is TGCAGCGTTGAGTGGGGGGACTATGAGGGCTACACCTTC.

The gene calls are TRBV19 and TRBJ2-1, with TRBD2 identical over 11 bases. Germline values: CDR1 LNHDA, CDR2 SQIVND (reference sequence). The junction had 6 bases not matched to a gene; V was cut back by 6 bases and J by 8 bases. The CDR3 is 14 residues long. In nucleotides, the CDR3 is TGTGCCAGTAGGACTAGCGGGGCCTGGGATGAGCAGTTCTTC. As protein: CASRTSGAWDEQFF.

J is TRBJ1-1 and V is TRBV6-1; no firm D call. Germline V gene lookup returns CDR1 MNHNS and CDR2 SASEGT. The CDR3 totals 14 residues. V lost 7 bases and J 0 bases, leaving 12 bases between the germline ends. The CDR3 is CASKWESVNTEAFF. The CDR3 region has the DNA TGTGCCAGCAAATGGGAGTCGGTGAACACTGAAGCTTTCTTT.